This T cell receptor beta chain is drawn from a study of patients and donors after allogeneic stem cell transplantation. TCRdb analysed the RT-PCR reads with MiXCR anew, one entry per CDR3 protein. This table has approximately 410,000 distinct CDR3 sequences, roughly 17% appearing once. With V trimmed by 3 bases and J by 8 bases, 4 bases remained unmatched. Germline V gene sequence: CDR1 SEHNR, CDR2 FQNEAQ (reference sequence). This CDR3 comprises 15 residues. This chain links TRBV7-9 with TRBJ1-6; TRBD1 matches at 10 bases. The clonotype was recovered from a human donor who was either an allogeneic HSCT recipient or a stem cell or donor lymphocyte infusion donor (not recorded which). It is not recorded whose cells these are; they may come from a transplant donor. What was sequenced was blood, either unsorted or a sorted T cell fraction (not recorded which). Here the CDR3 DNA reads TGTGCCAGCAGCTTGTGGGGGACAGGGGATTCACCCCTCCACTTT. Amino acids: CASSLWGTGDSPLHF.